Reported below is one T cell receptor (beta chain). To make TCR beta libraries, researchers used iRepertoire HTBI primers and Arm-PCR of CDR3 regions. TCRdb processed the multiplex PCR reads anew with MiXCR; each CDR3 protein has one entry. The sample consists of a few hundred thousand distinct CDR3 sequences, about 25% of them appearing once. Regarding time point: persistent/refractory GD, antithyroid drugs over 5 years with positive TRAb. The TCR library was made from RNA that had been extracted from PBMCs in TRIzol. The sample originates from a study of regulatory T cells in long-lasting Graves disease. The sequence was obtained from a female donor with Graves disease. Source: peripheral blood mononuclear cells (PBMCs), taken when the disease was refractory, from a patient treated with antithyroid drugs.

This CDR3 reads CASSYGQGSGSNQPQHF. The DNA of the CDR3 is TGTGCCAGCAGCTATGGACAGGGCAGCGGGAGCAATCAGCCCCAGCATTTT. This sequence joins TRBV7-3 and TRBJ1-5, with TRBD1 matching 8 bases. The CDR3 length is 17 residues. Germline CDR1 is SGHTA and CDR2 is FQGTGA. V lost 4 bases to trimming and J lost 1 base; unmatched junction nucleotides: 9.